This TCR beta chain is drawn from a study of control samples from healthy donors and cancer patients. This table comes from immunoSEQ multiplex PCR, and its TCRdb copy is limited to in-frame clones, with some not included. The sample yields nearly 40,000 clones, about 94% seen once. This clone is a singleton in its sample. The germline V gene encodes CDR1 MGHRA and CDR2 YSYEKL. V shed 0 bases and J 4 bases; nucleotides not matched to a gene: 0. This CDR3 has 14 residues. The origin of this receptor is a woman between 45 and 65 years old in good health. V gene TRBV4-1 combines with J gene TRBJ1-5; 7 positions match TRBD1. The specimen sequenced was blood. The CDR3 DNA reads TGCGCCAGCAGCCAAGAACAGGGGAATCAGCCCCAGCATTTT. Its protein product is CASSQEQGNQPQHF.